This T cell receptor beta chain was sequenced in a study of blood T cell repertoires in COVID-19. Study at large: Acute-phase and convalescent COVID-19 samples originated in the United States, Italy and Spain. PBMCs, B-cell-depleted T cells, or T cells provided the cDNA or gDNA that made up the material.

The Seattle patients, enrolled during active infection, were followed longitudinally. Source study methods: Cell counts per sample came from amplifying reference gene primers. Data came from immunoSEQ multiplex PCR; TCRdb stores just in-frame clones and leaves some out. V and J calls plus clone size are reproduced from that table; the DNA served to infer D and trimming. The sample consists of about half a million clones, approximately 89% of them appearing once. The origin of this receptor is a man aged 18 to 30 with COVID-19, enrolled during active disease. Sequencing input: peripheral blood.

CDR3 sequence reads: CASSFVQGSYEQYF. CDR3 sequence (DNA): TGTGCCAGCAGCTTCGTTCAGGGCTCCTACGAGCAGTACTTC. The chain links TRBV5-5 to TRBJ2-7, with a possible D match to TRBD1 (5 bases). Germline-derived CDR1 and CDR2 are SGHKS and YYEKEE (reference sequence). The CDR3 loop spans 14 amino acids. The V gene lost 2 bases and the J gene lost 0 bases, with 9 bases spanning the gap.